Each of the 21 T cell receptor beta chains below was sequenced from the same sample in a study of OX40 agonist ivuxolimab in advanced cancers. Produced via immunoSEQ multiplex PCR; TCRdb's table is partial and in-frame only. The sample holds 30,000 to 35,000 clones; 92% are singletons and the top ten take about 33%. The sample in question was CD4+ or CD8+ T cells sorted from blood, obtained in a trial of the OX40 agonist ivuxolimab. These TCRs come from an adult with an advanced solid tumor such as melanoma, head and neck, liver or kidney cancer.

This clone occurred once. The chain links TRBV27 to TRBJ2-2; 7 nucleotides agree with TRBD2. This CDR3 comprises 16 residues. With V trimmed by 7 bases and J by 6 bases, 14 bases remained unmatched. Germline assignment: CDR1 MNHEY and CDR2 SMNVEV (reference sequence). The CDR3 loop is CASTLYYGEGPGELFF. The CDR3 DNA is TGTGCCAGCACCCTCTACTATGGGGAGGGGCCCGGGGAGCTGTTTTTT.

V usage is TRBV28 and J usage is TRBJ1-5; D is perhaps TRBD1 (6 bases). V shed 6 bases and J shed 4 bases, with 16 bases lying between them. From germline, CDR1 is MDHEN and CDR2 SYDVKM. This CDR3 is built from 15 residues. The CDR3 DNA sequence: TGTGCCAGCAGCACACAGGGTAGTGGTAATCAGCCCCAGCATTTT. This sequence encodes CASSTQGSGNQPQHF.

This clone was picked up a small number of times. This chain joins TRBV6-5 and TRBJ2-6; no clear D gene. This CDR3 has 14 amino acids. Deletions cut 2 bases from V and 0 bases from J, with 2 bases between. Looked up from germline, CDR1 is MNHEY and CDR2 is SVGAGI. The CDR3: CASSYSSGANVLTF. The CDR3 DNA reads as TGTGCCAGCAGTTACAGCTCTGGGGCCAACGTCCTGACTTTC.

This rearrangement joins TRBV27 to TRBJ1-1, with 9 positions matching TRBD1. The CDR3 is 16 residues long. V was clipped by 5 bases and J by 3 bases; unmatched bases: 10. Germline CDR1 is MNHEY and CDR2 is SMNVEV (reference sequence). The chain's CDR3 is CASSRNWGQGDTEAFF. As DNA, the CDR3 is TGTGCCAGCAGTCGCAACTGGGGACAGGGAGACACTGAAGCTTTCTTT.

The chain carries TRBV13 and TRBJ2-7; possible D gene TRBD1, 6 bases. V gave up 4 bases and J gave up 3 bases, with 31 bases separating them. The germline CDR1 and CDR2 sequences are PRHDT and FYEKMQ (reference sequence). The CDR3 spans 20 residues. The CDR3 sequence: CASSSRQEVSHSRHGYEQYF. The CDR3 DNA reads TGTGCCAGCAGCTCCCGACAGGAGGTCTCCCACTCAAGACACGGCTACGAGCAGTACTTC.

This clone is a singleton in its sample. The chain employs TRBV28 and TRBJ2-2; 7 bases agree with TRBD2. This CDR3 spans 16 amino acids. The J segment lost 4 bases and the V segment lost 3 bases, leaving 8 bases of the junction unmatched. Germline lookup yields CDR1 MDHEN and CDR2 SYDVKM. CDR3 nucleotides: TGTGCCAGCAGTTTTGCGGGAGTCTTATCCACCGGGGAGCTGTTTTTT. Translating it yields CASSFAGVLSTGELFF.

This chain joins TRBV7-2 and TRBJ2-7; 11 positions match TRBD1. The CDR3 runs to 15 residues. CDR1 and CDR2 (germline): SGHTA, FQGNSA. V lost 7 bases and J lost 4; bases outside the gene matches: 9. The CDR3 coding sequence is TGTGCCAGCAACCTAGGGACAGGGGGAGGGTACGAGCAGTACTTC. It specifies CASNLGTGGGYEQYF.

The chain couples TRBV9 to TRBJ2-3, with TRBD2 matching 9 bases. The germline gives CDR1 SGDLS, CDR2 YYNGEE. The junction had 7 bases not matched to a gene; V was cut back by 0 bases and J by 5 bases. The CDR3 length is 16 residues. The CDR3 DNA follows: TGTGCCAGCAGCGTAGTGATAGCGGGAGATCTAGATACGCAGTATTTT. This codes for CASSVVIAGDLDTQYF.

This chain uses TRBV11-2 with TRBJ2-1; D gene ambiguous. The germline V gene has CDR1 SGHAT and CDR2 FQNNGV. The CDR3 sequence is 11 residues long. Trimming removed 3 bases at V and 8 bases at J, with 5 bases between. As DNA, the CDR3 is TGTGCCAGCAGCTTGGTCCATGAGCAGTTCTTC. Residues: CASSLVHEQFF.

The chain combines TRBV4-1 with TRBJ2-1, with D possibly matching TRBD2 (5 bases). Germline loops: CDR1 MGHRA, CDR2 YSYEKL. V lost 0 bases to trimming and J lost 0 bases, with 6 bases between them. This CDR3 contains 15 residues. This CDR3 is CASSQDRGSYNEQFF. For the CDR3, the DNA is TGCGCCAGCAGCCAAGATCGGGGCTCCTACAATGAGCAGTTCTTC.

The V and J genes are TRBV11-1 and TRBJ2-7; D uncertain. V was pared by 1 base and J by 1 base, with 8 bases between. Germline V gives CDR1 SGHAT, CDR2 FQDESV (reference sequence). CDR3 length equals 14 residues. This CDR3 reads CASSLVGLSYEQYF. DNA for the CDR3: TGTGCCAGCAGCTTAGTCGGGCTTTCCTACGAGCAGTACTTC.

The rearrangement uses TRBV9 and TRBJ2-7; tentatively, D is TRBD1 (6 bases). The length of the CDR3 is 16 residues. V dropped 0 bases and J dropped 5 bases, with 18 bases sitting between them. From germline, CDR1 is SGDLS and CDR2 YYNGEE. The CDR3 DNA reads TGTGCCAGCAGCGTAGCTACGGCAGGGGTGATCCACGAGCAGTACTTC. As protein: CASSVATAGVIHEQYF. The whole variable domain, filled in from reference TRBV9 and TRBJ2-7, reads DSGVTQTPKHLITATGQRVTLRCSPRSGDLSVYWYQQSLDQGLQFLIQYYNGEERAKGNILERFSAQQFPDLHSELNLSSLELGDSALYFCASSVATAGVIHEQYFGPGTRLTVT.

This chain connects TRBV4-3 to TRBJ2-7, with 11 positions matching TRBD1. Germline V CDR1 and CDR2: LGHNA, YSLEER. CDR3 length: 16 amino acids. V lost 2 bases, J lost 4 bases, and 7 bases stayed unmatched. CDR3 region: CASSQTRTGGWYEQYF. The CDR3 nucleotides read TGCGCCAGCAGCCAAACTAGGACAGGGGGCTGGTACGAGCAGTACTTC.

The rearrangement uses TRBV10-3 and TRBJ1-2; D is unresolved. The CDR3 extends over 16 amino acids. Germline V CDR1 and CDR2: ENHRY, SYGVKD. V lost 8 bases, J lost 0 bases, and 19 bases lay in between. CDR3 nucleotide sequence: TGTGCCATCTCTTATTCCGGGCAGAATCCTAACTATGGCTACACCTTC. This codes for CAISYSGQNPNYGYTF.

The chain joins TRBV11-3 to TRBJ2-7, with D tentatively TRBD1 (7 bases). Germline V gene sequence: CDR1 SGHNT, CDR2 YENEEA. The CDR3 has 13 residues. V dropped 3 bases and J dropped 6 bases, with 12 bases sitting between them. DNA for the CDR3: TGTGCCAGCAGCTTCTCAGGGGGACTCGAGCAGTACTTC. This codes for CASSFSGGLEQYF.

The chain has TRBV7-8 and TRBJ2-7; D unresolved. Germline-derived CDR1 and CDR2 are SGHVS and FQNEAQ. Deletions cut 2 bases from V and 6 bases from J, with 11 bases between. CDR3 length: 13 residues. As DNA, the CDR3 is TGTGCCAGCAGCTTATCCCAAAGAGTCGAGCAGTACTTC. Translating it yields CASSLSQRVEQYF. The full variable domain, in which reference TRBV7-8 and TRBJ2-7 provide the parts outside the CDR3, is GAGVSQSPRYKVAKRGQDVALRCDPISGHVSLFWYQQALGQGPEFLTYFQNEAQLDKSGLPSDRFFAERPEGSVSTLKIQRTQQEDSAVYLCASSLSQRVEQYFGPGTRLTVT.

This chain connects TRBV19 to TRBJ2-7, with a possible D match to TRBD1 (6 bases). CDR1 LNHDA and CDR2 SQIVND come from the germline V gene (reference sequence). The CDR3 runs 14 residues. The V end was cut by 6 bases, the J end by 5 bases, with 17 bases between. The CDR3: CASSPGELVHEQYF. The CDR3, as DNA: TGTGCCAGTAGCCCAGGGGAGTTAGTCCACGAGCAGTACTTC.

V and J are TRBV4-3 and TRBJ1-1; D is possibly TRBD1 (5 bases). Germline loops: CDR1 LGHNA, CDR2 YSLEER. V lost 4 bases to trimming and J lost 4 bases, with 16 bases between them. The CDR3 contains 15 residues. CDR3 sequence reads: CASSPKIREGTEAFF. The CDR3 DNA follows: TGCGCCAGCAGCCCCAAGATCAGGGAGGGCACTGAAGCTTTCTTT.

The rearrangement links TRBV27 to TRBJ2-5, with D uncertain. The CDR3 contains 15 residues. Germline-derived CDR1 and CDR2 are MNHEY and SMNVEV (reference sequence). Trimming shortened V by 1 base and J by 0 bases, and 9 bases separated the two germline ends. The CDR3 spells CASSLFSGDQETQYF. CDR3 nucleotide sequence: TGTGCCAGCAGTTTATTCTCCGGCGACCAAGAGACCCAGTACTTC.

The chain links TRBV2 to TRBJ2-3; D could derive from TRBD1 or TRBD2 (5 bases each). Between the trimmed V and J ends, which lost 3 bases and 1 base, there was a span of 20 bases. The germline CDR1 and CDR2 sequences are SNHLY and FYNNEI. The length of the CDR3 is 18 residues. CDR3 in amino acids: CASSDWQGEGMGTDTQYF. DNA for the CDR3: TGTGCCAGCAGTGATTGGCAGGGTGAGGGTATGGGCACAGATACGCAGTATTTT. Together with reference TRBV2 and TRBJ2-3, the CDR3 gives the full variable domain: EPEVTQTPSHQVTQMGQEVILRCVPISNHLYFYWYRQILGQKVEFLVSFYNNEISEKSEIFDDQFSVERPDGSNFTLKIRSTKLEDSAMYFCASSDWQGEGMGTDTQYFGPGTRLTVL.

This chain uses TRBV5-8 with TRBJ1-4, with D perhaps TRBD1 (5 bases). The CDR3 length is 14 residues. Germline loops: CDR1 SGHTS, CDR2 YDEGEE. The ends were cut back, 1 base at V and 7 bases at J, with 11 bases in the middle. CDR3 loop: CASSLSDSVEKLFF. The DNA for the CDR3 is TGTGCCAGCAGCTTGTCTGACAGCGTTGAAAAACTGTTTTTT.